The clone carrying this TCR beta chain was detected only a few times. This record comes from a study of T-cell memory formation after mild COVID-19. TCRdb re-called the 5' RACE reads with MiXCR, one entry per CDR3 protein. The table has around 200,000 distinct CDR3 sequences, about a fifth seen once. Trimming removed 4 bases from V and 9 bases from J; junction bases left unmatched: 18. Germline CDR1 and CDR2: SGHTA and FQGNSA. This CDR3 comprises 19 residues. The origin of this receptor is an adult woman who had mild COVID-19 (a few samples of this study predate the infection). Cell type and time point are not known. Material for sequencing was PBMCs or a T cell subset sorted from them (not recorded which). The V and J genes are TRBV7-2 and TRBJ2-1; 13 bases are a match to TRBD2. The CDR3 sequence is CASSSPRRLAGGDPSEQFF. The DNA for the CDR3 is TGTGCCAGCAGCTCCCCTCGGAGACTAGCGGGGGGCGACCCCAGTGAGCAGTTCTTC. Variable domain in full (rest from reference TRBV7-2 and TRBJ2-1): GAGVSQSPSNKVTEKGKDVELRCDPISGHTALYWYRQSLGQGLEFLIYFQGNSAPDKSGLPSDRFSAERTGGSVSTLTIQRTQQEDSAVYLCASSSPRRLAGGDPSEQFFGPGTRLTVL.